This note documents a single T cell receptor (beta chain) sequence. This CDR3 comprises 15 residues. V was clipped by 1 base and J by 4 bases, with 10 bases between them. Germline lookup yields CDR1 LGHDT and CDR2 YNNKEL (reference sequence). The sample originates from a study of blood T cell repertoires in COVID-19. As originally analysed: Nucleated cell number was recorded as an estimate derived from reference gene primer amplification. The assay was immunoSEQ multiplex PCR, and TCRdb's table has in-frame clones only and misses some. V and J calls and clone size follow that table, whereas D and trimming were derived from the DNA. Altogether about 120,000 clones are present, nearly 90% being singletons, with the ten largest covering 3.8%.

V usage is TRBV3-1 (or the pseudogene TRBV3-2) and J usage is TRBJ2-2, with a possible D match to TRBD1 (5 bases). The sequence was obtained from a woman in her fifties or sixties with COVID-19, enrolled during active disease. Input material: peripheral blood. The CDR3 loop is CASSQARASTGELFF. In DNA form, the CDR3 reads TGTGCCAGCAGCCAAGCCAGGGCGAGCACCGGGGAGCTGTTTTTT.